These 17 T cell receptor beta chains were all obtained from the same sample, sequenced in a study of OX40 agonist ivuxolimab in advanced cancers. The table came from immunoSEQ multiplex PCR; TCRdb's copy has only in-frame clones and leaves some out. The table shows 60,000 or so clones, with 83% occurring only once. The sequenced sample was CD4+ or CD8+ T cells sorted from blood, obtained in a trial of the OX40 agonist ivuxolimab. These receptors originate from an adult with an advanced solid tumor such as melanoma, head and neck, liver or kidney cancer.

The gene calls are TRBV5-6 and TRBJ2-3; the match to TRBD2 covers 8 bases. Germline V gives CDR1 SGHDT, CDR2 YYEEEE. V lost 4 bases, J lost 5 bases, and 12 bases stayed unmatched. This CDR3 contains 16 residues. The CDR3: CASSLRGGQRLDTQYF. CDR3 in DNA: TGTGCCAGCAGCCTCCGGGGGGGACAACGACTAGATACGCAGTATTTT.

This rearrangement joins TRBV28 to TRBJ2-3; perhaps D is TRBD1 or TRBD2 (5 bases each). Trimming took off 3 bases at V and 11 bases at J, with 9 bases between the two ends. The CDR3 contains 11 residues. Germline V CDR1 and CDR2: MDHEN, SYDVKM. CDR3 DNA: TGTGCCAGCAGTTTGTCGAGGGGGCAGTATTTT. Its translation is CASSLSRGQYF.

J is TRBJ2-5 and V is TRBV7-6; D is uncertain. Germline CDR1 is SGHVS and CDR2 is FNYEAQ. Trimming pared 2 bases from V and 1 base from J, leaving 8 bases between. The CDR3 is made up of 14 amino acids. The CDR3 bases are TGTGCCAGCAGCTTAACGCGGCGCCAAGAGACCCAGTACTTC. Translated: CASSLTRRQETQYF.

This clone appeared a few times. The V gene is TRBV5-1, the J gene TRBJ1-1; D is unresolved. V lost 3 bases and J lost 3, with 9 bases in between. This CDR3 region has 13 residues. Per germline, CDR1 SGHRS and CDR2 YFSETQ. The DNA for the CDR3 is TGCGCCAGCAGCTCCACTATGGACACTGAAGCTTTCTTT. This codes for CASSSTMDTEAFF.

CDR3 bases: TGTGCCAGCCCCACGTACAGGTATACCGGGAAGAGTCAGCCCCAGCATTTT. It translates to CASPTYRYTGKSQPQHF. J is TRBJ1-5 and V is TRBV28, with D possibly being TRBD1 (5 bases). The germline V and J ends were trimmed by 8 bases and 6 bases, with 26 bases remaining between them. Germline CDR1 MDHEN, CDR2 SYDVKM. This CDR3 has 17 residues. The full variable domain, completed using reference TRBV28 and TRBJ1-5, is DVKVTQSSRYLVKRTGEKVFLECVQDMDHENMFWYRQDPGLGLRLIYFSYDVKMKEKGDIPEGYSVSREKKERFSLILESASTNQTSMYLCASPTYRYTGKSQPQHFGDGTRLSIL.

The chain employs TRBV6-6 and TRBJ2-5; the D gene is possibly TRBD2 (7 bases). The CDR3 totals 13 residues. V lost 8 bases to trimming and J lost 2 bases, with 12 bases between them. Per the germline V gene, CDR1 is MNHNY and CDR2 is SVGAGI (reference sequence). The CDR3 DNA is TGTGCCAGCCACGGGGGGCCACAAGAGACCCAGTACTTC. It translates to CASHGGPQETQYF.

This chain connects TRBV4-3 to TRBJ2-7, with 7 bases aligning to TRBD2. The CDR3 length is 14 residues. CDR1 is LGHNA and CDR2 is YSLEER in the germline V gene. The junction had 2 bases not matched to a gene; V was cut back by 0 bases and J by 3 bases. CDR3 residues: CASSQEIAGYEQYF. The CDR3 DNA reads TGCGCCAGCAGCCAAGAGATAGCGGGCTACGAGCAGTACTTC.

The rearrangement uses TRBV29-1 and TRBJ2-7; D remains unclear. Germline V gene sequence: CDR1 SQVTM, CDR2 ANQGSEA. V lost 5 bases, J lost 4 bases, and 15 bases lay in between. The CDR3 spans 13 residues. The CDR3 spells CSVKSGNGYEQYF. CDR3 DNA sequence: TGCAGCGTTAAGAGTGGGAACGGATACGAGCAGTACTTC.

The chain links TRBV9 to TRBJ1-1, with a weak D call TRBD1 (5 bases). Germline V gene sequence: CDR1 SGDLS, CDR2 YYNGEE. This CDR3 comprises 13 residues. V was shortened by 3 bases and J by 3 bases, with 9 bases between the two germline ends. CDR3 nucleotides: TGTGCCAGCAGCGAGGGACCCTACACTGAAGCTTTCTTT. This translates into CASSEGPYTEAFF.

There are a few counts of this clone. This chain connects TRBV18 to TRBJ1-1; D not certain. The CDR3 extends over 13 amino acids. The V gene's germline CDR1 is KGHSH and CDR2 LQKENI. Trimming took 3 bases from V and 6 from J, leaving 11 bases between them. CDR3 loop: CASSPYAAAEAFF. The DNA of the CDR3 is TGTGCCAGCTCACCCTATGCGGCAGCTGAAGCTTTCTTT. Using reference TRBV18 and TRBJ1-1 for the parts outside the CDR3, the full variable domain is NAGVMQNPRHLVRRRGQEARLRCSPMKGHSHVYWYRQLPEEGLKFMVYLQKENIIDESGMPKERFSAEFPKEGPSILRIQQVVRGDSAAYFCASSPYAAAEAFFGQGTRLTVV.

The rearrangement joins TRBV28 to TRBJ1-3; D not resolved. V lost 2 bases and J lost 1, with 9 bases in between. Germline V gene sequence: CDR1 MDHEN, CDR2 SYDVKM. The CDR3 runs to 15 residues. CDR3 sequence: CASSLGGGSGNTIYF. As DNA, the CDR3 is TGTGCCAGCAGTTTAGGAGGAGGATCTGGAAACACCATATATTTT.

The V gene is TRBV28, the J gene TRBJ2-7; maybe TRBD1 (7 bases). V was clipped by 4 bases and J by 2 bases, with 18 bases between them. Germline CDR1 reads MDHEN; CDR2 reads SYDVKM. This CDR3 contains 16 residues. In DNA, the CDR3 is TGTGCCAGCAGTTCCACGGGGGCAGGGGGGACCTACGAGCAGTACTTC. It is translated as CASSSTGAGGTYEQYF.

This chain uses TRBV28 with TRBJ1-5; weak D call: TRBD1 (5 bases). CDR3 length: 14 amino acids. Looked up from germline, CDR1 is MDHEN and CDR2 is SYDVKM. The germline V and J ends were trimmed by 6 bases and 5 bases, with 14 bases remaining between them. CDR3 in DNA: TGTGCCAGCAGGACGGGGACCTTCTATCAGCCCCAGCATTTT. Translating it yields CASRTGTFYQPQHF.

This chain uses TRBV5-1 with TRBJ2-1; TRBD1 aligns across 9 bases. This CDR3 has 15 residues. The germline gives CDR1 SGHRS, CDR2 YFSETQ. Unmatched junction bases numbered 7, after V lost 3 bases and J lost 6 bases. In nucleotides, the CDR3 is TGCGCCAGCAGCTGGGGGCCGGGACAGGGCAATGAGCAGTTCTTC. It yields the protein CASSWGPGQGNEQFF.

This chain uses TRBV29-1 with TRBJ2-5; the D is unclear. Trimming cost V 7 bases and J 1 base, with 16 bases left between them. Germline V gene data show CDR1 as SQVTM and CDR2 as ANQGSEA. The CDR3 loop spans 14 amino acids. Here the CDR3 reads CSALRLETQETQYF. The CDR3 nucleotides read TGCAGCGCCCTAAGATTGGAGACCCAAGAGACCCAGTACTTC.

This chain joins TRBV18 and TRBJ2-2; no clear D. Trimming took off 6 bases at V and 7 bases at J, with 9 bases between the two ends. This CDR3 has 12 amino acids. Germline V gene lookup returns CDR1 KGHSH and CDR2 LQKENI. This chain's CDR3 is CASSPDSGELFF. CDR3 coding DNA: TGTGCCAGCTCGCCGGATAGCGGGGAGCTGTTTTTT.

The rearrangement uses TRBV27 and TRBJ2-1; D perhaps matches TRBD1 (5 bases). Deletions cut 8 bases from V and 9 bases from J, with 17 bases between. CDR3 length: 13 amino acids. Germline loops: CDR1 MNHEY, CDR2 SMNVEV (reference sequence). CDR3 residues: CASQGRGVSEQFF. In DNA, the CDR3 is TGTGCCAGCCAGGGTAGGGGTGTGAGTGAGCAGTTCTTC.